This T cell receptor (beta chain) appears in the sequencing data of a study of cytomegalovirus exposure and HLA in healthy donors. Researchers ran the PCR with 60 Vbeta and 13 Jbeta primers. The assay was immunoSEQ multiplex PCR, and TCRdb's table has in-frame clones only and misses some. Counted here are fewer than 350,000 clones, 70% to 90% occurring once; the ten biggest clones make up 2% to 3%. Findings and limits, study-wide: Prior analysis indicated that the majority of TCR beta V segments exhibited productivity approximately 90% or approximately 30% of the time. V- and J-gene trimming of TCR beta was linked (in a later analysis) to a missense DCLRE1C variant.

This clone occurred once. Its cognate antigen is unknown. CDR1 is SGHVS and CDR2 is FNYEAQ in the germline V gene. The V and J ends lost 5 bases and 6 bases, in that order; junction bases with no gene match: 5. The CDR3 covers 15 residues. The donors, nominally healthy at sampling, likely had unrecorded immune exposures. This rearrangement joins TRBV7-6 to TRBJ2-2; 11 nucleotides agree with TRBD2. Sequences were obtained from PBMCs. The TCR comes from a woman aged 18-30 years in good health and CMV-seronegative. The CDR3 DNA sequence: TGTGCCAGCAGCCAGAATAGCGGGGGGGCCGGGGAGCTGTTTTTT. The encoded protein is CASSQNSGGAGELFF.